This T cell receptor beta chain was recorded in a study of blood T cell repertoires in COVID-19. Study as a whole: Spain, Italy and the United States supplied samples that represented acute and convalescent COVID-19.

Methods used by the authors: Counts of nucleated cells, estimated from reference gene primer amplification, were obtained. Sequenced by immunoSEQ multiplex PCR; TCRdb stores in-frame clones only, minus some. V and J calls and clone size are copied from that table; D and trimming were computed from the DNA. This sample has roughly 200,000 clones, with 75% to 90% found just once. CDR1 MNHEY and CDR2 SVGAGI come from the germline V gene. Unmatched junction bases numbered 10, after V lost 10 bases and J lost 12 bases. The CDR3 has 13 amino acids. The J gene is TRBJ1-6, the V gene TRBV6-5, with 9 bases fitting TRBD1. The sample consisted of peripheral blood. The clonotype was recovered from a man aged 55 to 70 with acute or convalescent COVID-19. The CDR3 is CATQMGQGGPLHF. The DNA of the CDR3 is TGTGCCACCCAGATGGGACAGGGAGGACCCCTCCACTTT.